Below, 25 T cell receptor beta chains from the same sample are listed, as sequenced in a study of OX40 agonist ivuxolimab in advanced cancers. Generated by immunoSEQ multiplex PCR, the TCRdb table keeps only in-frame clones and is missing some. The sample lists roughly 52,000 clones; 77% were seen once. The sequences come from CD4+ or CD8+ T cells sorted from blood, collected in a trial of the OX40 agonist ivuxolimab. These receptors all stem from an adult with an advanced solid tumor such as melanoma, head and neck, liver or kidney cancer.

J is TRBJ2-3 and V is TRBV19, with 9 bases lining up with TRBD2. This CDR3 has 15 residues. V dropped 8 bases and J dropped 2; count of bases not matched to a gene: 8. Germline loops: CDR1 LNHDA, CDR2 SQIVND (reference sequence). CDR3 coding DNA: TGTGCCAGTGCTCTTAGCGGGGGAACCACAGATACGCAGTATTTT. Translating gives CASALSGGTTDTQYF.

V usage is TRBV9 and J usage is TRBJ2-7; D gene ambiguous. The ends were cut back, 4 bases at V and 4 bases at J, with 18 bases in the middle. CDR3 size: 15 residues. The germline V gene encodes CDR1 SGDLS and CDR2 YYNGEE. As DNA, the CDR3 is TGTGCCAGCAGCCCTCGTTCCGCTGGGATATACGAGCAGTACTTC. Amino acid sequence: CASSPRSAGIYEQYF.

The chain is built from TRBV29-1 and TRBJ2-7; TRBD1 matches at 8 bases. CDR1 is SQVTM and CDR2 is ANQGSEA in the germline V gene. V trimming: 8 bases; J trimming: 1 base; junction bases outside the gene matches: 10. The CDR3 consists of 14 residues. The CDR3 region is CSPRGQLNSYEQYF. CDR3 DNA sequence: TGCAGCCCCAGGGGGCAGCTTAATTCCTACGAGCAGTACTTC.

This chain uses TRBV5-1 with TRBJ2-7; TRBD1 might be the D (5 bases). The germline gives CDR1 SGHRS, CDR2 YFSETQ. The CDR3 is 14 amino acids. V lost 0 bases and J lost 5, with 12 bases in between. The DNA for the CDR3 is TGCGCCAGCAGCTTGGGTCAGGGTCTCGACGAGCAGTACTTC. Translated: CASSLGQGLDEQYF.

The CDR3 coding sequence is TGCGCCAGCAGCCAAGGTCCACACAGGGCGAATAATTCACCCCTCCACTTT. Its translation: CASSQGPHRANNSPLHF. The J gene is TRBJ1-6, the V gene TRBV4-1; possibly TRBD1 for D (6 bases). This CDR3 comprises 17 residues. Between the trimmed V and J ends, which lost 1 base and 5 bases, there was a span of 15 bases. Germline assignment: CDR1 MGHRA and CDR2 YSYEKL.

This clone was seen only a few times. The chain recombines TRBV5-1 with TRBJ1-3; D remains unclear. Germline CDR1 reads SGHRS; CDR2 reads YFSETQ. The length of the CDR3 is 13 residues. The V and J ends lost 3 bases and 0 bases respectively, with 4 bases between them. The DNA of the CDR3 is TGCGCCAGCAGCTCCTACTCTGGAAACACCATATATTTT. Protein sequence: CASSSYSGNTIYF.

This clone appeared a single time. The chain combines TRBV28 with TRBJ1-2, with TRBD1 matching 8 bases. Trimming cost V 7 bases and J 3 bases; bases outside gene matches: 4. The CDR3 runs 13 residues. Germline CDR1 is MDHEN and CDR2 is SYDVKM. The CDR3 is CASTRGQDYGYTF. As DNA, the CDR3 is TGTGCCAGCACACGGGGACAGGACTATGGCTACACCTTC.

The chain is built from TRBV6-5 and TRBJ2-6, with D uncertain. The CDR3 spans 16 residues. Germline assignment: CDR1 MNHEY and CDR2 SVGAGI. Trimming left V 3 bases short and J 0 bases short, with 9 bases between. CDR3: CASSYLTSSGANVLTF. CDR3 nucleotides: TGTGCCAGCAGTTATTTAACCTCCTCTGGGGCCAACGTCCTGACTTTC.

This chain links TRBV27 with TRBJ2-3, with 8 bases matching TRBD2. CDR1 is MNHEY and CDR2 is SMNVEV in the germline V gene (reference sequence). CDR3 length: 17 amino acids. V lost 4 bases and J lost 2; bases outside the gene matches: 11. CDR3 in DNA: TGTGCCAGCAGTTCCTATCCACCGGGAGGGCCCACAGATACGCAGTATTTT. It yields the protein CASSSYPPGGPTDTQYF.

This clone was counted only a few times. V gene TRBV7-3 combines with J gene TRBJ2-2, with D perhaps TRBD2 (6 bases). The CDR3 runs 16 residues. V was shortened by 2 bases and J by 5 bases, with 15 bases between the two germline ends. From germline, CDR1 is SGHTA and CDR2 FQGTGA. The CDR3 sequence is CASSLSVGRGTGELFF. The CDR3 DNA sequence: TGTGCCAGCAGCTTATCGGTCGGGAGAGGAACCGGGGAGCTGTTTTTT.

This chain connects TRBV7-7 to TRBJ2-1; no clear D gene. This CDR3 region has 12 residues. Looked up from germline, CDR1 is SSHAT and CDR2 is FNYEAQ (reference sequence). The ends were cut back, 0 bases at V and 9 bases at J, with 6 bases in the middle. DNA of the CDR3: TGTGCCAGCAGCTTAGCGGGTGGTGAGCAGTTCTTC. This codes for CASSLAGGEQFF.

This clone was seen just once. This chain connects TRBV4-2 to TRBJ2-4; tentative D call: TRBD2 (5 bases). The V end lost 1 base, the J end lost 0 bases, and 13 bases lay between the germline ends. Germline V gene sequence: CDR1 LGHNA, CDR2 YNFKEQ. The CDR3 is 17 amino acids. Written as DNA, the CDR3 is TGTGCCAGCAGCCAAGGGGAGTTTACTCTAGCCAAAAACATTCAGTACTTC. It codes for CASSQGEFTLAKNIQYF.

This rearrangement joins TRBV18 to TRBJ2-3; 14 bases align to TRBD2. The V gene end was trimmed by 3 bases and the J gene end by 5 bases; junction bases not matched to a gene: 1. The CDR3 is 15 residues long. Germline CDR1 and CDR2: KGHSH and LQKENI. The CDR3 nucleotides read TGTGCCAGCTCACCTGGACTAGCGGGAGGAGATACGCAGTATTTT. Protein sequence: CASSPGLAGGDTQYF. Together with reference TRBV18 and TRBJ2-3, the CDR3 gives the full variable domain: NAGVMQNPRHLVRRRGQEARLRCSPMKGHSHVYWYRQLPEEGLKFMVYLQKENIIDESGMPKERFSAEFPKEGPSILRIQQVVRGDSAAYFCASSPGLAGGDTQYFGPGTRLTVL.

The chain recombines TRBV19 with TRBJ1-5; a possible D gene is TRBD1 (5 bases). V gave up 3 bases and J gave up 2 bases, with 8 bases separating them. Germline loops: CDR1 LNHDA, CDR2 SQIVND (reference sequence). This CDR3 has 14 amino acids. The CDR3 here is CASSMMGGNQPQHF. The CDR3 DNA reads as TGTGCCAGTAGTATGATGGGGGGCAATCAGCCCCAGCATTTT. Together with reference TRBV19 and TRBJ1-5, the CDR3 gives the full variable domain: DGGITQSPKYLFRKEGQNVTLSCEQNLNHDAMYWYRQDPGQGLRLIYYSQIVNDFQKGDIAEGYSVSREKKESFPLTVTSAQKNPTAFYLCASSMMGGNQPQHFGDGTRLSIL.

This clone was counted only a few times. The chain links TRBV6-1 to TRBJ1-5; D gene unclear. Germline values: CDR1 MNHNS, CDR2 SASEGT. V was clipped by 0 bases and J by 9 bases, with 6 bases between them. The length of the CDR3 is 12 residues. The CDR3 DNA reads TGTGCCAGCAGTGAAGCAACAAGGCCCCAGCATTTT. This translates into CASSEATRPQHF.

CDR3 loop: CASSSSSGSYEQYF. The CDR3 nucleotides read TGTGCCAGCAGCTCCTCTAGCGGGAGCTACGAGCAGTACTTC. This chain links TRBV11-2 with TRBJ2-7; TRBD2 matches 10 bases. J gave up 3 bases and V 4 bases, and 3 bases lay outside the gene matches. CDR1 and CDR2 from the germline V gene are SGHAT and FQNNGV. The CDR3 length is 14 residues. The full variable domain, rest sourced from reference TRBV11-2 and TRBJ2-7, is EAGVAQSPRYKIIEKRQSVAFWCNPISGHATLYWYQQILGQGPKLLIQFQNNGVVDDSQLPKDRFSAERLKGVDSTLKIQPAKLEDSAVYLCASSSSSGSYEQYFGPGTRLTVT.

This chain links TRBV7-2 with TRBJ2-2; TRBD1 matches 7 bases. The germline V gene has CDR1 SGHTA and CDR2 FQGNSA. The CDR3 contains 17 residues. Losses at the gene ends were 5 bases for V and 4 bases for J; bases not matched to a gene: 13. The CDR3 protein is CASSLDRDRVGTGELFF. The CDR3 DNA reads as TGTGCCAGCAGCCTCGACAGGGACCGGGTGGGCACCGGGGAGCTGTTTTTT.

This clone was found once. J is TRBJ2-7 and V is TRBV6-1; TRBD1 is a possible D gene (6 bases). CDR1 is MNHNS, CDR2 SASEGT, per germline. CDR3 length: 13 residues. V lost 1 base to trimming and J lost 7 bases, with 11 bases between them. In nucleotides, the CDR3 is TGTGCCAGCAGTGAAGGGGACATGAGGGAGCAGTACTTC. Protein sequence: CASSEGDMREQYF.

In DNA form, the CDR3 reads TGTGCCATCAGCCCAGGGGACTGGCGACAGCCCCAGCATTTT. It encodes CAISPGDWRQPQHF. This chain connects TRBV10-3 to TRBJ1-5, with a possible D match to TRBD1 (6 bases). Germline loops: CDR1 ENHRY, CDR2 SYGVKD. The CDR3 length is 14 residues. V shed 6 bases and J shed 7 bases, with 16 bases lying between them.

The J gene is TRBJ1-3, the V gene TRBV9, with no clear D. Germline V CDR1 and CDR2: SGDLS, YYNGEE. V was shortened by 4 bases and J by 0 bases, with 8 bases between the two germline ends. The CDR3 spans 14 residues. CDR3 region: CASSPSLSGNTIYF. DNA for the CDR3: TGTGCCAGCAGCCCCAGCCTCTCTGGAAACACCATATATTTT.

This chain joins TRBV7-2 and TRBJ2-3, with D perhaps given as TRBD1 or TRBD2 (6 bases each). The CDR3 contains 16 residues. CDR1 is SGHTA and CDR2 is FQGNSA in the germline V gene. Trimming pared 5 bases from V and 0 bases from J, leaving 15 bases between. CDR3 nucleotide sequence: TGTGCCAGCAGCGAGTATGGGGGGCGAAGCACAGATACGCAGTATTTT. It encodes CASSEYGGRSTDTQYF.

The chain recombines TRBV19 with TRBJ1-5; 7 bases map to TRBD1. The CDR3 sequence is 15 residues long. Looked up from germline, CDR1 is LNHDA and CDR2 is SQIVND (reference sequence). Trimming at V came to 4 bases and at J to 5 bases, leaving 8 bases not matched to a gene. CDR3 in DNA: TGTGCCAGTAGTACTGGACAGGTCGTTTATCAGCCCCAGCATTTT. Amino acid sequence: CASSTGQVVYQPQHF.

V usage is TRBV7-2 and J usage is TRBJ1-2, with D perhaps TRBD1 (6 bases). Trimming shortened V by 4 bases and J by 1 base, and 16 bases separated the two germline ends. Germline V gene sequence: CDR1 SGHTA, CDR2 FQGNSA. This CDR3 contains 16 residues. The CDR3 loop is CASSSSTGSFNYGYTF. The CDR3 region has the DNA TGTGCCAGCAGCTCTTCAACAGGGAGCTTTAACTATGGCTACACCTTC.

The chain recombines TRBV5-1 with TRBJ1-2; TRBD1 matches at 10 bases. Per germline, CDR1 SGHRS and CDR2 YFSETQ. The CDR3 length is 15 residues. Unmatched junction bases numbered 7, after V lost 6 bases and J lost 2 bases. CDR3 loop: CASTPGTGVNYGYTF. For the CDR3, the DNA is TGCGCCAGCACTCCCGGGACAGGGGTAAACTATGGCTACACCTTC. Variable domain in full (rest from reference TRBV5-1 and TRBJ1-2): KAGVTQTPRYLIKTRGQQVTLSCSPISGHRSVSWYQQTPGQGLQFLFEYFSETQRNKGNFPGRFSGRQFSNSRSEMNVSTLELGDSALYLCASTPGTGVNYGYTFGSGTRLTVV.

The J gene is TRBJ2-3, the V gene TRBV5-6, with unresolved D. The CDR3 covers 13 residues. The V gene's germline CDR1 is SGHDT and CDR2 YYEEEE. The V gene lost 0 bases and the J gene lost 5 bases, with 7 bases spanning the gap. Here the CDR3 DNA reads TGTGCCAGCAGCTTGGCGGGTTTAGATACGCAGTATTTT. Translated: CASSLAGLDTQYF. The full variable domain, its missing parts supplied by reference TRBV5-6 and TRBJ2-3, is DAGVTQSPTHLIKTRGQQVTLRCSPKSGHDTVSWYQQALGQGPQFIFQYYEEEERQRGNFPDRFSGHQFPNYSSELNVNALLLGDSALYLCASSLAGLDTQYFGPGTRLTVL.